This entry features one T cell receptor beta chain sequence. Its antigen is as yet unknown. CDR1 and CDR2 from the germline V gene are DFQATT and SNEGSKA (reference sequence). V was cut by 0 bases and J by 0 bases, with 12 bases left in between. The CDR3 consists of 15 residues. The data were taken from a study of response to subunit inactivated influenza vaccine. Regarding the study as a whole: That few new T cells are recruited by each seasonal influenza vaccination was the authors' suggestion.

TCRdb called the RT-PCR reads again in MiXCR, with one record for every CDR3 protein. This table has approximately 530,000 distinct CDR3 sequences, 13% appearing once. This TCR was sampled from a man between 50 and 59 years old who received an inactivated influenza vaccine. The rearrangement joins TRBV20-1 to TRBJ2-7; D unclear. The sequencing used PBMCs from blood, collected more than 35 days after vaccination. CDR3 amino acids: CSARDPRVPSYEQYF. In DNA form, the CDR3 reads TGCAGTGCTAGAGACCCCCGGGTACCCTCCTACGAGCAGTACTTC.